This passage covers 11 T cell receptor beta chains from one sample sequenced in a study of Ad26.COV2.S vaccination and SARS-CoV-2 variants. Treatment meaning: roughly 19 received Ad26.COV2.S at low or high dose, single or two shots; 5 received placebo; per-sample allocation not given. At day 63 after the first vaccine or placebo injection, samples were drawn. Only in-frame clones appear in the TCRdb table, and some are missing; sequencing was by immunoSEQ multiplex PCR. This sample yields fewer than 500,000 clones, of which roughly 89% are seen a single time; 2% to 3% belongs to the top ten. The input for sequencing was peripheral blood, taken in a trial of Ad26.COV2.S vaccine versus placebo. These receptors were taken from a person between 18 and 65 years old who received the Ad26.COV2.S COVID-19 vaccine or a placebo.

The rearrangement links TRBV3-1 (or the pseudogene TRBV3-2) to TRBJ2-7; D is perhaps TRBD1 or TRBD2 (5 bases each). The CDR3 extends over 14 amino acids. Germline V gene sequence: CDR1 LGHDT, CDR2 YNNKEL (reference sequence). Trimming stripped 2 bases from V and 5 bases from J, with 13 bases between. Here the CDR3 DNA reads TGTGCCAGCAGCCAATTGTGGGGGATCCACGAGCAGTACTTC. Translation: CASSQLWGIHEQYF.

The CDR3 loop reads CASRPFSGTGGSEQYF. CDR3 sequence (DNA): TGTGCCAGCAGACCCTTCTCCGGGACAGGAGGTTCCGAGCAGTACTTC. V is TRBV11-2 and J is TRBJ2-7, with 8 positions matching TRBD1. V lost 6 bases, J lost 6 bases, and 16 bases stayed unmatched. This CDR3 spans 16 amino acids. The V gene's germline CDR1 is SGHAT and CDR2 FQNNGV.

The V and J genes are TRBV29-1 and TRBJ2-1, with TRBD1 identical over 10 bases. V shed 4 bases, J shed 6 bases, and the junction held 18 bases outside the gene matches. The germline gives CDR1 SQVTM, CDR2 ANQGSEA. This CDR3 spans 18 amino acids. CDR3 bases: TGCAGCGTTGTAGTTCCTCTTGGGTGGGACAGGGGCAGCAATGAGCAGTTCTTC. Translated, it gives CSVVVPLGWDRGSNEQFF.

This rearrangement joins TRBV5-5 to TRBJ2-3, with 10 bases that match TRBD2. This CDR3 is 18 amino acids long. The germline gives CDR1 SGHKS, CDR2 YYEKEE (reference sequence). Trimming took 2 bases from V and 0 from J; bases not matched to a gene: 9. CDR3 protein: CASSLNDWTSGSTDTQYF. CDR3 in DNA: TGTGCCAGCAGCTTAAATGATTGGACTAGCGGTAGCACAGATACGCAGTATTTT.

To note about this clone: Other DNA sequences of this sample code for an identical CDR3. The chain is built from TRBV4-2 and TRBJ2-5; D ambiguous. The germline CDR1 and CDR2 sequences are LGHNA and YNFKEQ. Trimming removed 1 base from V and 1 base from J, with 4 bases in between. The CDR3 is 13 residues long. The CDR3 here is CASSQVLQETQYF. In DNA, the CDR3 is TGTGCCAGCAGCCAAGTACTCCAAGAGACCCAGTACTTC.

This chain links TRBV2 with TRBJ2-7; unclear D gene. The germline V gene has CDR1 SNHLY and CDR2 FYNNEI. V dropped 4 bases and J dropped 8 bases, with 9 bases sitting between them. The CDR3 is 11 residues long. The CDR3 nucleotides read TGTGCCAGCAGTGCCGCGGTCAAGCAGTACGTC. Its protein is CASSAAVKQYV.

The sample holds one count of this clone. The chain couples TRBV6-2 or TRBV6-3 to TRBJ2-7; perhaps TRBD2 as D (6 bases). In germline, CDR1 is MNHEY, CDR2 SVGEGT. The length of the CDR3 is 14 residues. CDR3 loop: CASRPRGTSHEQYV. DNA of the CDR3: TGTGCCAGCAGACCTCGGGGGACCTCCCACGAGCAGTACGTC.

This chain joins TRBV6-5 and TRBJ2-7; D gene uncertain. V was clipped by 0 bases and J by 7 bases, with 7 bases between them. CDR1 and CDR2 from the germline V gene are MNHEY and SVGAGI. The CDR3 is made up of 12 amino acids. CDR3 nucleotides: TGTGCCAGCAGTTACTCCTTTGGGGAGCAGTACTTC. Translation: CASSYSFGEQYF.

The rearrangement uses TRBV5-4 and TRBJ2-1; perhaps D is TRBD1 or TRBD2 (5 bases each). The germline gives CDR1 SGHNT, CDR2 YYREEE (reference sequence). The CDR3 is 13 amino acids. The germline V and J ends were trimmed by 4 bases and 9 bases, with 14 bases remaining between them. CDR3 sequence reads: CASSEGRGREQFF. CDR3 sequence (DNA): TGTGCCAGCAGCGAGGGTCGGGGCCGTGAGCAGTTCTTC.

The V and J genes are TRBV7-2 and TRBJ2-5; 8 nucleotides match TRBD2. From germline, CDR1 is SGHTA and CDR2 FQGNSA. With V trimmed by 4 bases and J by 4 bases, 8 bases remained unmatched. The CDR3 is made up of 15 amino acids. CDR3 residues: CASSSGGAKGETQYF. CDR3 bases: TGTGCCAGCAGCTCGGGGGGGGCGAAAGGAGAGACCCAGTACTTC. Using reference TRBV7-2 and TRBJ2-5 for the parts outside the CDR3, the full variable domain is GAGVSQSPSNKVTEKGKDVELRCDPISGHTALYWYRQSLGQGLEFLIYFQGNSAPDKSGLPSDRFSAERTGGSVSTLTIQRTQQEDSAVYLCASSSGGAKGETQYFGPGTRLLVL.

The J gene is TRBJ2-1, the V gene TRBV11-3, with 8 bases matching TRBD2. The CDR3 is made up of 15 amino acids. Trimming cost V 1 base and J 6 bases; bases outside gene matches: 5. Germline V gene sequence: CDR1 SGHNT, CDR2 YENEEA. CDR3 in amino acids: CASSLGAGGFNEQFF. The CDR3 DNA follows: TGTGCCAGCAGCTTAGGTGCGGGGGGATTCAATGAGCAGTTCTTC.